One T cell receptor (beta chain) is described in this entry. What it binds is not known. Healthy Caucasians made up all donors. The V and J ends lost 5 bases and 0 bases respectively, with 18 bases between them. Germline V gene sequence: CDR1 SGHVS, CDR2 FNYEAQ. The CDR3 runs 17 residues. The sample originates from a study of identical twins. Study observations and caveats: Among monozygotic twins, out-of-frame TCR alpha sharing exceeded what models predicted.

Using its own MiXCR run on the 5' RACE reads, TCRdb lists one record per CDR3 protein. The table has fewer than 350,000 distinct CDR3 sequences, about 8.9% seen once. These data were also reused for a study on yellow fever vaccine responses in identical twins. That publication notes: Reportedly, twins showed a vaccine T cell response that looked partly convergent and partly personalized.

The specimen was memory (CD45RO+) T cells sorted from blood. This receptor was taken from a young woman in good health. The chain links TRBV7-6 to TRBJ2-3; D is perhaps TRBD2 (7 bases). The CDR3 sequence is CASSQIFGGASTDTQYF. The CDR3 nucleotides read TGTGCCAGCAGCCAGATATTTGGGGGGGCGAGCACAGATACGCAGTATTTT.